These 16 T cell receptor beta chains came from one sample sequenced in a study of cytomegalovirus exposure and HLA in healthy donors. In the PCR, 60 Vbeta and 13 Jbeta primers were used. Assay: immunoSEQ multiplex PCR; the TCRdb copy retains only in-frame clones and omits some. The sample lists about 52,000 clones; 55% to 65% were seen once. Sequencing input: PBMCs. The receptors were gathered from a human donor in good health.

This chain connects TRBV5-8 to TRBJ2-3; 8 nucleotides align to TRBD2. V was clipped by 6 bases and J by 6 bases; unmatched bases: 12. CDR1 is SGHTS and CDR2 is YDEGEE in the germline V gene. The CDR3 runs 15 residues. CDR3 in DNA: TGTGCCAGCACGTTTTTAGCGGGGATACTCGATACGCAGTATTTT. Amino acids: CASTFLAGILDTQYF.

V gene TRBV6-5 combines with J gene TRBJ1-1; 7 nucleotides agree with TRBD1. There are 15 residues in the CDR3. Looked up from germline, CDR1 is MNHEY and CDR2 is SVGAGI. With V trimmed by 6 bases and J by 6 bases, 13 bases remained unmatched. CDR3 sequence: CASSRGRTGGSEAFF. The CDR3 nucleotides read TGTGCCAGCAGCCGCGGGAGGACAGGTGGTTCTGAAGCTTTCTTT.

This chain connects TRBV21-1 to TRBJ1-1. TRBV21-1 is marked as a pseudogene. The CDR3 runs to 12 residues. The CDR3 DNA follows: TGTGCCGGCTGCTTTCGGGGTACTGAAGCTTTCTTT. Protein product: CAGCFRGTEAFF.

The J gene is TRBJ1-3, the V gene TRBV7-6; perhaps TRBD1 as D (6 bases). Per the germline V gene, CDR1 is SGHVS and CDR2 is FNYEAQ. This CDR3 has 19 amino acids. V was cut by 5 bases and J by 0 bases, with 23 bases left in between. The CDR3 DNA reads TGTGCCAGCAGCCCGACCACAGGGAGCAGCAAAAGCTCTGGAAACACCATATATTTT. This translates into CASSPTTGSSKSSGNTIYF.

This rearrangement joins TRBV30 to TRBJ2-7; D perhaps matches TRBD1 (5 bases). Germline values: CDR1 GTSNPN, CDR2 SVGIG (reference sequence). Trimming cost V 2 bases and J 3 bases, with 20 bases left between them. CDR3 length: 16 residues. The CDR3 is CAWSPLFLDRLYEQYF. The CDR3 nucleotides read TGTGCCTGGAGTCCGTTATTCTTAGACAGACTCTACGAGCAGTACTTC.

The chain uses TRBV6-6 and TRBJ1-1; tentatively, D is TRBD1 (5 bases). CDR1 and CDR2 (germline): MNHNY, SVGAGI (reference sequence). The CDR3 is made up of 15 amino acids. Trimming took off 5 bases at V and 0 bases at J, with 13 bases between the two ends. This CDR3 is CASSTRQSMNTEAFF. The CDR3 DNA is TGTGCCAGCAGTACCCGACAGAGCATGAACACTGAAGCTTTCTTT.

The chain combines TRBV7-3 with TRBJ2-7; 10 bases agree with TRBD2. V gave up 3 bases and J gave up 2 bases; unmatched junction bases: 4. The CDR3 loop spans 15 amino acids. From germline, CDR1 is SGHTA and CDR2 FQGTGA. For the CDR3, the DNA is TGTGCCAGCAGCTTGACTAGCGGGCCTACCTACGAGCAGTACTTC. Its translation: CASSLTSGPTYEQYF.

This clone was seen a few times. The V and J genes are TRBV7-9 and TRBJ1-5, with 9 bases matching TRBD1. The V gene end was trimmed by 4 bases and the J gene end by 0 bases; junction bases not matched to a gene: 4. Germline V gives CDR1 SEHNR, CDR2 FQNEAQ (reference sequence). There are 16 residues in the CDR3. The CDR3 bases are TGTGCCAGCAGCTCGGGACAGGGTTATAGCAATCAGCCCCAGCATTTT. Translating it yields CASSSGQGYSNQPQHF.

This clone was counted between two and nine times. This chain connects TRBV4-3 to TRBJ1-2, with TRBD1 matching over 8 bases. J was trimmed by 6 bases and V by 3 bases; bases with no gene match: 3. Germline CDR1 LGHNA, CDR2 YSLEER. The CDR3 is made up of 13 amino acids. For the CDR3, the DNA is TGCGCCAGCAGCCATCGGGACAGGAATGGCTACACCTTC. Its protein product is CASSHRDRNGYTF.

As DNA, the CDR3 is TGTGCCAGCAGCTTAGCACAGGGCGGCTCAAGAGCTTTCTTT. Amino acid sequence: CASSLAQGGSRAFF. V is TRBV7-2 and J is TRBJ1-1, with D tentatively TRBD1 (6 bases). Germline CDR1 and CDR2: SGHTA and FQGNSA. The ends were cut back, 0 bases at V and 10 bases at J, with 15 bases in the middle. The CDR3 extends over 14 amino acids.

This clone was seen more than once but under ten times. The rearrangement joins TRBV11-3 to TRBJ2-7; 10 bases align to TRBD1. This CDR3 is 14 amino acids long. V lost 11 bases and J lost 2; bases outside the gene matches: 9. The germline V gene encodes CDR1 SGHNT and CDR2 YENEEA. The CDR3 region has the DNA TGTGCCGCGAGGAGGGACAGGGGACCCTACGAGCAGTACTTC. Its protein product is CAARRDRGPYEQYF.

The rearrangement joins TRBV5-1 to TRBJ2-3; possible D gene TRBD1, 7 bases. Germline V gene data show CDR1 as SGHRS and CDR2 as YFSETQ. The CDR3 has 15 residues. Trimming pared 5 bases from V and 3 bases from J, leaving 16 bases between. CDR3 sequence: CASSSTPGGTDTQYF. The CDR3 coding sequence is TGCGCCAGCAGTTCCACCCCAGGGGGGACAGATACGCAGTATTTT.

The rearrangement links TRBV27 to TRBJ1-2; TRBD1 matches 7 bases. The CDR3 consists of 13 residues. V was pared by 4 bases and J by 6 bases, with 5 bases of the junction left unmatched. The germline CDR1 and CDR2 sequences are MNHEY and SMNVEV (reference sequence). CDR3 sequence reads: CASSSLTGNGYTF. The CDR3 DNA reads as TGTGCCAGCAGTTCACTGACAGGGAATGGCTACACCTTC.

The rearrangement joins TRBV2 to TRBJ1-5; a possible D gene is TRBD1 (6 bases). Trimming left V 6 bases short and J 3 bases short, with 9 bases between. This CDR3 has 13 amino acids. Germline V lookup: CDR1 SNHLY, CDR2 FYNNEI. CDR3 residues: CASRGQINQPQHF. In nucleotides, the CDR3 is TGTGCCAGCAGAGGACAGATCAATCAGCCCCAGCATTTT.

This clone was detected a few times. The genes are TRBV5-1 and TRBJ2-3; the D is unclear. Germline V CDR1 and CDR2: SGHRS, YFSETQ. There are 14 residues in the CDR3. V gave up 0 bases and J gave up 0 bases, with 5 bases separating them. CDR3: CASSLGRSTDTQYF. DNA for the CDR3: TGCGCCAGCAGCTTGGGCAGAAGCACAGATACGCAGTATTTT.

The chain uses TRBV5-1 and TRBJ2-5; 8 bases match TRBD1. The CDR3 has 14 amino acids. J lost 5 bases, V lost 3 bases, and 6 bases had no gene match. CDR1 is SGHRS and CDR2 is YFSETQ in the germline V gene. Here the CDR3 DNA reads TGCGCCAGCAGCTCCTCAGGGGGCGCCGAGACCCAGTACTTC. This encodes CASSSSGGAETQYF.